This T cell receptor beta chain emerged from a study of blood T cell repertoires in COVID-19. Background on the study: Samples representing acute and convalescent COVID-19 were sourced from the United States, Italy and Spain. Sources were T cells, B-cell-depleted T cells, or PBMCs; the material itself was cDNA or gDNA.

Per the authors' pipeline: For nucleated cells, counts were estimated from reference gene primer amplification. The data were produced by immunoSEQ multiplex PCR, yet TCRdb's version contains in-frame clones alone and is incomplete. The V and J calls and clone size are taken from that table; D and trimming were inferred from the DNA. In the table there are about 39,000 clones, approximately 78% of which are singletons. Germline V gene data show CDR1 as SQVTM and CDR2 as ANQGSEA. There are 14 residues in the CDR3. J gave up 1 base and V 7 bases, and 10 bases lay outside the gene matches. The genes are TRBV29-1 and TRBJ2-7; 7 nucleotides line up with TRBD2. The receptor comes from a man aged 55 to 70 in a cohort sampled during active COVID-19. The sample was peripheral blood. The CDR3 region is CSASGGSQSYEQYF. The DNA for the CDR3 is TGCAGCGCTAGCGGCGGGAGCCAATCCTACGAGCAGTACTTC.